These 5 T cell receptor beta chains were all obtained from the same sample, sequenced in a study of PD-L1 blockade in urothelial cancer. TCRdb keeps only in-frame clones here, not all; method: immunoSEQ multiplex PCR. The data show around 92,000 clones, roughly 90% seen once. The sample's time point: pretreatment peripheral blood. Here the sequenced sample was PBMCs, taken around atezolizumab (anti-PD-L1) treatment. The source of these receptors is a woman older than 75 with urothelial cancer.

V usage is TRBV19 and J usage is TRBJ2-2, with a tentative D call TRBD1 (5 bases). With 11 bases removed from V and 2 bases from J, the gap between germline ends came to 12 bases. CDR1 and CDR2 from the germline V gene are LNHDA and SQIVND (reference sequence). This CDR3 contains 13 residues. This CDR3 reads CAAGAANTGELFF. CDR3 in DNA: TGTGCCGCTGGGGCAGCAAACACCGGGGAGCTGTTTTTT. The full variable domain, rest sourced from reference TRBV19 and TRBJ2-2, is DGGITQSPKYLFRKEGQNVTLSCEQNLNHDAMYWYRQDPGQGLRLIYYSQIVNDFQKGDIAEGYSVSREKKESFPLTVTSAQKNPTAFYLCAAGAANTGELFFGEGSRLTVL.

The chain recombines TRBV7-3 with TRBJ2-2; D is perhaps TRBD2 (6 bases). V shed 5 bases and J shed 4 bases, with 14 bases lying between them. Germline V gene sequence: CDR1 SGHTA, CDR2 FQGTGA. The CDR3 totals 15 residues. This CDR3 is CASSPSVGGTGELFF. CDR3 DNA sequence: TGTGCCAGCAGCCCTAGTGTGGGGGGCACCGGGGAGCTGTTTTTT.

The V gene is TRBV28, the J gene TRBJ1-2; the match to TRBD1 covers 11 bases. Per the germline V gene, CDR1 is MDHEN and CDR2 is SYDVKM. The CDR3 length is 16 residues. Trimming at V came to 2 bases and at J to 6 bases, leaving 8 bases not matched to a gene. The CDR3 DNA reads as TGTGCCAGCAGTTTAGGAGGACAGGGGGCAATCGATGGCTACACCTTC. Translation: CASSLGGQGAIDGYTF.

The genes are TRBV5-8 and TRBJ2-3; 7 nucleotides match TRBD1. From germline, CDR1 is SGHTS and CDR2 YDEGEE. V was pared by 4 bases and J by 3 bases, with 14 bases of the junction left unmatched. This CDR3 contains 17 residues. CDR3 bases: TGTGCCAGCAGCGGGCCCCGACAGGGAGCAAGGACAGATACGCAGTATTTT. It encodes CASSGPRQGARTDTQYF.

In this sample, this clone turned up once. The chain carries TRBV4-2 and TRBJ1-2, with 7 positions matching TRBD1. Germline values: CDR1 LGHNA, CDR2 YNFKEQ. The CDR3 has 14 amino acids. J gave up 1 base and V 6 bases, and 5 bases lay outside the gene matches. As DNA, the CDR3 is TGTGCCAGCAGGTCGGGACAGCTTAACTATGGCTACACCTTC. This gives the protein CASRSGQLNYGYTF.